The TCR beta chain described here comes from a study of blood T cell repertoires in COVID-19. In the original analysis: Estimated nucleated cell counts came from reference gene primer amplification. The data were produced by immunoSEQ multiplex PCR, yet TCRdb's version contains in-frame clones alone and is incomplete. The DNA was the basis for D and trimming; V, J and clone size are from that table. The table records under 300,000 clones, around 84% of them present only once. The V and J ends lost 4 bases and 4 bases respectively, with 8 bases between them. This CDR3 contains 12 residues. In germline, CDR1 is SGHNT, CDR2 YYREEE (reference sequence). Donors were grouped by their self-reported clinical history.

The sequenced sample was PBMCs or T cells enriched from blood (not recorded which). The V call is TRBV5-4, the J call TRBJ2-5; no clear D gene. This clonotype was obtained from a woman between 50 and 59 years old who had recovered from COVID-19. As DNA, the CDR3 is TGTGCCAGCAGCCGTCCTTTAGAGACCCAGTACTTC. Translated: CASSRPLETQYF.